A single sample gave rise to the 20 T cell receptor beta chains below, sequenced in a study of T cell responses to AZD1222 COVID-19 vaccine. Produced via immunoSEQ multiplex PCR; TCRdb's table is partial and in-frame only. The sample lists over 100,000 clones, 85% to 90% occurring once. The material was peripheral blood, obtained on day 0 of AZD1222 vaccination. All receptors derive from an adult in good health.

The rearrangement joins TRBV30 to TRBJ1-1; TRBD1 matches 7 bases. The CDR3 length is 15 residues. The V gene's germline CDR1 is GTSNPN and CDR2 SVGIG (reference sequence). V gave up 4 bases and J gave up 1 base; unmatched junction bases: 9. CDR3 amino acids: CAWTYVRQGNTEAFF. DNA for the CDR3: TGTGCCTGGACGTATGTCCGACAGGGGAACACTGAAGCTTTCTTT.

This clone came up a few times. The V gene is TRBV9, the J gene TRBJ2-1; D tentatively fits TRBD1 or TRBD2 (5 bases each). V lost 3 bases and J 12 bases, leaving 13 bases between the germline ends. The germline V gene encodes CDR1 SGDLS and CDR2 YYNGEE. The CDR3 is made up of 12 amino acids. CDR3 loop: CASSASGSGQFF. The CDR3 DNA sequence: TGTGCCAGCAGCGCCTCAGGGAGCGGGCAGTTCTTC.

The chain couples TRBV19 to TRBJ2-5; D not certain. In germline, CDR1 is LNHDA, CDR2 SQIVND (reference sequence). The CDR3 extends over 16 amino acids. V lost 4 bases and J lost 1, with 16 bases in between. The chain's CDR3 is CASSNLGSRLQETQYF. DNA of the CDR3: TGTGCCAGTAGTAATTTGGGTAGCAGACTCCAAGAGACCCAGTACTTC.

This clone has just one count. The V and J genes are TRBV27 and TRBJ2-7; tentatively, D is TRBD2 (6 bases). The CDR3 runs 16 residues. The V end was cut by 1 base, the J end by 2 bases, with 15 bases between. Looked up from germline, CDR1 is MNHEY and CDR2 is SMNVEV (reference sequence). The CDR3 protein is CASSLWGGGVTYEQYF. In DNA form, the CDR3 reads TGTGCCAGCAGTTTATGGGGAGGAGGGGTAACCTACGAGCAGTACTTC.

The CDR3 DNA is TGTGCCAGCGGGAAAGGGATGAACACTGAAGCTTTCTTT. This translates into CASGKGMNTEAFF. This rearrangement joins TRBV6-5 to TRBJ1-1; the D is unclear. Trimming pared 8 bases from V and 0 bases from J, leaving 10 bases between. The germline V gene has CDR1 MNHEY and CDR2 SVGAGI. The CDR3 is 13 amino acids.

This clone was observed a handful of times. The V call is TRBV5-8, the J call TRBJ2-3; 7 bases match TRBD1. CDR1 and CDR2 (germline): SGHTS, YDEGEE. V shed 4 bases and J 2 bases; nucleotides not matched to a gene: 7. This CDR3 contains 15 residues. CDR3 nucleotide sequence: TGTGCCAGCAGCACCGACAGGGAGAACACAGATACGCAGTATTTT. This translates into CASSTDRENTDTQYF.

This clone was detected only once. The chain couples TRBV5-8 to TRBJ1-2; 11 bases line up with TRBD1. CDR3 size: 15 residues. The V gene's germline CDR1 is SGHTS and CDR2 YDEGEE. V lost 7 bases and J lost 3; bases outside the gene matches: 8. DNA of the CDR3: TGTGCCAGCCAGGACAGGGGGCGAGGATACTATGGCTACACCTTC. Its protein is CASQDRGRGYYGYTF.

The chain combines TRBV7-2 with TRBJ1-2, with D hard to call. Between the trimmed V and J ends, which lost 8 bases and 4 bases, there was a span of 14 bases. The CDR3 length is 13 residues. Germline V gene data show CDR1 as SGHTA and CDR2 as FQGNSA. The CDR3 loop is CASSTGTGYGYTF. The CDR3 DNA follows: TGTGCCAGCTCCACCGGCACCGGCTATGGCTACACCTTC. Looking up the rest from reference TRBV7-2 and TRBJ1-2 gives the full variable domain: GAGVSQSPSNKVTEKGKDVELRCDPISGHTALYWYRQSLGQGLEFLIYFQGNSAPDKSGLPSDRFSAERTGGSVSTLTIQRTQQEDSAVYLCASSTGTGYGYTFGSGTRLTVV.

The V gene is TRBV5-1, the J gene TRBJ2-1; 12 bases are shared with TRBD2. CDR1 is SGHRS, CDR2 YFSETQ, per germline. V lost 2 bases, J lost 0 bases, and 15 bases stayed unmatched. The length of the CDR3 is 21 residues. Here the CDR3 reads CASSFRGTSGGSWSSYNEQFF. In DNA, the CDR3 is TGCGCCAGCAGCTTTAGGGGCACTAGCGGGGGGAGCTGGAGCTCCTACAATGAGCAGTTCTTC.

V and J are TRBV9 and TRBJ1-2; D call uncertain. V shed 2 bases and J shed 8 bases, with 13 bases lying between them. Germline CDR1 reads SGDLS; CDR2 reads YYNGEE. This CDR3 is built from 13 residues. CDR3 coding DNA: TGTGCCAGCAGCGTTTTTTGGGGAACCGGCTACACCTTC. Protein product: CASSVFWGTGYTF.

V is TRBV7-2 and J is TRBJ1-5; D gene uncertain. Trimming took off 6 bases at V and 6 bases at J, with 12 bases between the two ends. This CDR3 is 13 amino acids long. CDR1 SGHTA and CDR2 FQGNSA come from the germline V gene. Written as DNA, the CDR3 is TGTGCCAGCAGTCTAGGGTATGGTCAGCCCCAGCATTTT. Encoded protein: CASSLGYGQPQHF. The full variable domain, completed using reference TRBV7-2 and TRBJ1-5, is GAGVSQSPSNKVTEKGKDVELRCDPISGHTALYWYRQSLGQGLEFLIYFQGNSAPDKSGLPSDRFSAERTGGSVSTLTIQRTQQEDSAVYLCASSLGYGQPQHFGDGTRLSIL.

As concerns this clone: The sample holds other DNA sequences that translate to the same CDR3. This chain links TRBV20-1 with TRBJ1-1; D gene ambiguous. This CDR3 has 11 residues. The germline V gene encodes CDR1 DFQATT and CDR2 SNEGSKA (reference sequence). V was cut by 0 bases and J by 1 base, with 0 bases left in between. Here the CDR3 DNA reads TGCAGTGCTAGAGAGAACACTGAAGCTTTCTTT. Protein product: CSARENTEAFF.

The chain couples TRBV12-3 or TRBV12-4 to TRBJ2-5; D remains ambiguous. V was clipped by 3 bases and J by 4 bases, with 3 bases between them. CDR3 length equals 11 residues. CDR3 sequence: CASSLVETQYF. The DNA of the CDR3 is TGTGCCAGCAGTTTGGTAGAGACCCAGTACTTC.

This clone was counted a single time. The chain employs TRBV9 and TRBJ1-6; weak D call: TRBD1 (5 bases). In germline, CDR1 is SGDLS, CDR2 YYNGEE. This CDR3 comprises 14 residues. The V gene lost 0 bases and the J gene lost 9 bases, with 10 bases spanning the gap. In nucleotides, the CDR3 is TGTGCCAGCAGCGTAGATCCGGGGACTTCACCCCTCCACTTT. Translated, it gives CASSVDPGTSPLHF.

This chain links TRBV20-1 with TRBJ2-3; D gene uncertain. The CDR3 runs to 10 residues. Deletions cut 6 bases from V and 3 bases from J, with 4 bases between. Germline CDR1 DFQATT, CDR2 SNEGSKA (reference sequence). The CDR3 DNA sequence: TGCAGTGCCCGGACAGATACGCAGTATTTT. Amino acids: CSARTDTQYF.

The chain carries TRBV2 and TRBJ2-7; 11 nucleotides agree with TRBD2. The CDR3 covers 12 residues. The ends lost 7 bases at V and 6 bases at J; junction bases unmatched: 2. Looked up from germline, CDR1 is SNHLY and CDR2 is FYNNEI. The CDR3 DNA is TGTGCCAGCATGGGACTAGCGGTCGAGCAGTACTTC. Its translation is CASMGLAVEQYF.

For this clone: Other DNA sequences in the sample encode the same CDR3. The CDR3 spells CASSPPLGNTEAFF. DNA for the CDR3: TGTGCCAGCTCACCACCCCTGGGGAACACTGAAGCTTTCTTT. The chain carries TRBV18 and TRBJ1-1; D unclear. Trimming removed 0 bases from V and 1 base from J, with 6 bases in between. CDR3 length equals 14 residues. Germline values: CDR1 KGHSH, CDR2 LQKENI.

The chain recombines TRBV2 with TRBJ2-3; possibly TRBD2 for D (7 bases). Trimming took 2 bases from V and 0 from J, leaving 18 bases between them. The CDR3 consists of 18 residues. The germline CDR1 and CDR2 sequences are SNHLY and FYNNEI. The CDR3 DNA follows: TGTGCCAGCAGTGAAAAGGGGGGGCCCATGGCTAGCACAGATACGCAGTATTTT. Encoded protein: CASSEKGGPMASTDTQYF.

CDR3 sequence reads: CAVKSGANEGNEQFF. CDR3 bases: TGTGCCGTAAAGAGCGGGGCGAACGAGGGAAATGAGCAGTTCTTC. The rearrangement uses TRBV10-3 and TRBJ2-1; 7 nucleotides line up with TRBD2. The CDR3 is 15 residues long. The V gene end was trimmed by 11 bases and the J gene end by 7 bases; junction bases not matched to a gene: 17. Germline V gives CDR1 ENHRY, CDR2 SYGVKD.

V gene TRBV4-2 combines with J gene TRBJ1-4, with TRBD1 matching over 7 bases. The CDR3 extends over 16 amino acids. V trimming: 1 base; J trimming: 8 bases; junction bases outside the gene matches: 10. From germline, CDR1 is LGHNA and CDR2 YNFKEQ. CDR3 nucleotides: TGTGCCAGCAGCCAAGGTTCAATCCAGGGGGGGGAAAAACTGTTTTTT. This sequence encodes CASSQGSIQGGEKLFF.